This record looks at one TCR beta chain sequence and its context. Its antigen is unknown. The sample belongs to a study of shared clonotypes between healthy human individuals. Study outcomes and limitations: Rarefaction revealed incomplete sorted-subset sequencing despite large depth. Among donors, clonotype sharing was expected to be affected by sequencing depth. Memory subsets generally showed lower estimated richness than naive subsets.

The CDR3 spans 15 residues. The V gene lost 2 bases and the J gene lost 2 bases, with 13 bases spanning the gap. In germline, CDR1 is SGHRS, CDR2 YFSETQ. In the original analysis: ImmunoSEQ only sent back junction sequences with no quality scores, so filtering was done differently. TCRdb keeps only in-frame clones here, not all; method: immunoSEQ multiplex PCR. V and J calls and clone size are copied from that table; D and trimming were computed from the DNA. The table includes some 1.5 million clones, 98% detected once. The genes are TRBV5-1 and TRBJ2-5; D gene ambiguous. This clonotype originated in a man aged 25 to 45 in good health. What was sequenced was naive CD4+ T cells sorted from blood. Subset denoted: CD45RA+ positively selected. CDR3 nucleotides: TGCGCCAGCAGCTTCGGTAGGACGACGCAAGAGACCCAGTACTTC. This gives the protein CASSFGRTTQETQYF.